A single count supports the clone carrying this TCR beta chain. The data originate from a study of CD8 T cells in Susac syndrome. The germline V gene has CDR1 SGHTA and CDR2 FQGTGA. The V segment lost 5 bases and the J segment 5 bases; nucleotides outside the gene matches: 8. This CDR3 region has 16 residues. Healthy donors constituted the control group, matched for age and sex. Reverse transcription of roughly 0.5 to 1 ug RNA used random hexamers. Multiplex PCR with immunoSEQ amplified the TCR beta CDR3 across 54 Vbeta and 13 Jbeta. MiXCR was run by TCRdb on the immunoSEQ multiplex PCR reads, yielding one entry per CDR3 protein. The table records about 110,000 distinct CDR3 sequences, roughly 96% of them present only once.

Sequenced: CD4+ T cells from PBMCs. The sequence was obtained from a human donor in good health. The chain couples TRBV7-3 to TRBJ2-5; 13 positions match TRBD2. Written as DNA, the CDR3 is TGTGCCAGCAGCCCCCGACTAGCGGGAGGAGGGGAGACCCAGTACTTC. Its translation is CASSPRLAGGGETQYF.